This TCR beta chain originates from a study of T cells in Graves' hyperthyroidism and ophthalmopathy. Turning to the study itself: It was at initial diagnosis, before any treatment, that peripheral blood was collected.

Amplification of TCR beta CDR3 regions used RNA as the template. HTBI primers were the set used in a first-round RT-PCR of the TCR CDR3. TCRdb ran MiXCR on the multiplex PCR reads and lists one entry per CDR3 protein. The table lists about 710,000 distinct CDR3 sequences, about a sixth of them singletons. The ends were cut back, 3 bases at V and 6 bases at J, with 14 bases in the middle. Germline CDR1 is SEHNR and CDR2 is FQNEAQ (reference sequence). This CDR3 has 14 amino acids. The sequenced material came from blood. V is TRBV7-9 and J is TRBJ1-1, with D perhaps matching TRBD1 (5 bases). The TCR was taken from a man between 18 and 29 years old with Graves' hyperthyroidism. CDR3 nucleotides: TGTGCCAGCAGCTTGCGGGGGGTGGCAGCTGAAGCTTTCTTT. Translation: CASSLRGVAAEAFF. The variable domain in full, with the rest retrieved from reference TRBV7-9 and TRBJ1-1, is DTGVSQNPRHKITKRGQNVTFRCDPISEHNRLYWYRQTLGQGPEFLTYFQNEAQLEKSRLLSDRFSAERPKGSFSTLEIQRTEQGDSAMYLCASSLRGVAAEAFFGQGTRLTVV.